This passage covers 26 T cell receptor beta chains from one sample sequenced in a study of cytomegalovirus exposure and HLA in healthy donors. A multiplex PCR was run with 60 Vbeta primers and 13 Jbeta primers. TCRdb keeps only in-frame clones here, not all; method: immunoSEQ multiplex PCR. The data contain some 130,000 clones, roughly 76% of them seen just once; the ten biggest clones take up roughly 1.3%. Sequences were obtained from PBMCs. The origin of the receptors is a woman in her forties in good health and CMV-seronegative.

J is TRBJ2-7 and V is TRBV5-4, with D perhaps matching TRBD1 (5 bases). The CDR3 loop spans 14 amino acids. From germline, CDR1 is SGHNT and CDR2 YYREEE (reference sequence). V gave up 0 bases and J gave up 4 bases, with 11 bases separating them. CDR3 sequence: CASSLDPGLYEQYV. CDR3 coding DNA: TGTGCCAGCAGCTTGGATCCAGGGCTGTACGAGCAGTACGTC.

The rearrangement joins TRBV10-3 to TRBJ1-2, with no clear D. V shed 7 bases and J shed 4 bases, with 13 bases lying between them. The germline V gene has CDR1 ENHRY and CDR2 SYGVKD. The CDR3 extends over 13 amino acids. CDR3 region: CAITFGEGYGYTF. CDR3 bases: TGTGCCATCACATTCGGTGAGGGCTATGGCTACACCTTC.

The chain employs TRBV18 and TRBJ2-4; a possible D gene is TRBD2 (5 bases). Between the trimmed V and J ends, which lost 5 bases and 0 bases, there was a span of 17 bases. CDR1 is KGHSH and CDR2 is LQKENI in the germline V gene. This CDR3 is 17 amino acids long. CDR3 region: CASSYRGGLIAKNIQYF. CDR3 DNA sequence: TGTGCCAGCTCATACCGAGGAGGACTTATAGCCAAAAACATTCAGTACTTC. The full variable domain, with the rest looked up from reference TRBV18 and TRBJ2-4, is NAGVMQNPRHLVRRRGQEARLRCSPMKGHSHVYWYRQLPEEGLKFMVYLQKENIIDESGMPKERFSAEFPKEGPSILRIQQVVRGDSAAYFCASSYRGGLIAKNIQYFGAGTRLSVL.

For the CDR3, the DNA is TGCGCCAGCAGCCAAACACCGACAGGGGCCAACTCCTATAATTCACCCCTCCACTTT. It encodes CASSQTPTGANSYNSPLHF. The chain employs TRBV4-1 and TRBJ1-6, with 8 bases fitting TRBD1. Germline trimming cut 2 bases from V and 0 bases from J; bases unmatched to any gene: 9. CDR1 is MGHRA and CDR2 is YSYEKL in the germline V gene. The CDR3 extends over 19 amino acids.

This rearrangement joins TRBV5-4 to TRBJ2-1, with D possibly being TRBD1 (5 bases). Trimming stripped 0 bases from V and 7 bases from J, with 11 bases between. Germline V gene lookup returns CDR1 SGHNT and CDR2 YYREEE (reference sequence). This CDR3 region has 14 residues. This CDR3 is CASSLGGPTNEQFF. The CDR3 DNA follows: TGTGCCAGCAGCTTGGGGGGCCCGACAAATGAGCAGTTCTTC.

The CDR3 here is CSARTGTGGRLGANVLTF. The CDR3 nucleotides read TGCAGCGCTCGAACCGGGACAGGGGGCCGCCTTGGGGCCAACGTCCTGACTTTC. The gene calls are TRBV29-1 and TRBJ2-6; 12 nucleotides line up with TRBD1. V was clipped by 7 bases and J by 3 bases; unmatched bases: 13. This CDR3 spans 18 amino acids. CDR1 and CDR2 from the germline V gene are SQVTM and ANQGSEA.

The J gene is TRBJ1-4, the V gene TRBV7-8, with unresolved D. Trimming shortened V by 5 bases and J by 5 bases, and 15 bases separated the two germline ends. CDR3 length equals 15 residues. Germline CDR1 SGHVS, CDR2 FQNEAQ. Here the CDR3 DNA reads TGTGCCAGCAGCATCCGCCCGGACTTAAATGAAAAACTGTTTTTT. Its protein product is CASSIRPDLNEKLFF. Combining the CDR3 with reference TRBV7-8 and TRBJ1-4 gives the whole variable domain GAGVSQSPRYKVAKRGQDVALRCDPISGHVSLFWYQQALGQGPEFLTYFQNEAQLDKSGLPSDRFFAERPEGSVSTLKIQRTQQEDSAVYLCASSIRPDLNEKLFFGSGTQLSVL.

J is TRBJ1-4 and V is TRBV13; TRBD1 is a possible D gene (5 bases). V lost 4 bases, J lost 6 bases, and 12 bases lay in between. This CDR3 contains 14 residues. Germline V gene sequence: CDR1 PRHDT, CDR2 FYEKMQ (reference sequence). CDR3 residues: CASSSRESHEKLFF. In nucleotides, the CDR3 is TGTGCCAGCAGCTCCAGGGAATCCCATGAAAAACTGTTTTTT.

This clone appeared a few times. The J gene is TRBJ1-4, the V gene TRBV7-9; 11 positions match TRBD1. The V gene's germline CDR1 is SEHNR and CDR2 FQNEAQ (reference sequence). The CDR3 is made up of 14 amino acids. The V gene end was trimmed by 3 bases and the J gene end by 7 bases; junction bases not matched to a gene: 1. CDR3 sequence (DNA): TGTGCCAGCAGCTTTGGGACAGGGGGTGAAAAACTGTTTTTT. This gives the protein CASSFGTGGEKLFF. Drawing the rest from reference TRBV7-9 and TRBJ1-4, the complete variable domain is DTGVSQNPRHKITKRGQNVTFRCDPISEHNRLYWYRQTLGQGPEFLTYFQNEAQLEKSRLLSDRFSAERPKGSFSTLEIQRTEQGDSAMYLCASSFGTGGEKLFFGSGTQLSVL.

This clone was counted once. The chain is built from TRBV23-1 and TRBJ2-7, with D uncertain. TRBV23-1 is recorded as an ORF, its role being uncertain. V gave up 4 bases and J gave up 0 bases, with 13 bases separating them. There are 15 residues in the CDR3. CDR3 amino acids: CASSLSQVSSYEQYF. CDR3 bases: TGCGCCAGCAGTCTAAGTCAGGTAAGCTCCTACGAGCAGTACTTC.

The sample holds a few counts of this clone. The CDR3 spells CASSLHGGQPQHF. The CDR3 DNA is TGTGCCAGCAGTTTACACGGAGGTCAGCCCCAGCATTTT. The chain joins TRBV27 to TRBJ1-5; no clear D gene. The CDR3 totals 13 residues. V was clipped by 2 bases and J by 6 bases, with 8 bases between them. CDR1 is MNHEY, CDR2 SMNVEV, per germline (reference sequence).

V gene TRBV5-1 combines with J gene TRBJ2-3; TRBD1 agrees at 8 bases. J was trimmed by 6 bases and V by 4 bases; bases with no gene match: 4. The CDR3 spans 13 residues. Germline values: CDR1 SGHRS, CDR2 YFSETQ. The CDR3 is CASSATGGDTQYF. In DNA form, the CDR3 reads TGCGCCAGCAGCGCCACAGGGGGGGATACGCAGTATTTT.

Here the CDR3 DNA reads TGTGCCAGCAGCCGTCCCGGGACAGGGAGAATTGGCTACACCTTC. It translates to CASSRPGTGRIGYTF. This sequence joins TRBV5-4 and TRBJ1-2; TRBD1 matches 9 bases. The germline V gene has CDR1 SGHNT and CDR2 YYREEE (reference sequence). The ends lost 4 bases at V and 7 bases at J; junction bases unmatched: 11. The CDR3 is 15 amino acids. Full variable domain (missing parts from reference TRBV5-4 and TRBJ1-2): ETGVTQSPTHLIKTRGQQVTLRCSSQSGHNTVSWYQQALGQGPQFIFQYYREEENGRGNFPPRFSGLQFPNYSSELNVNALELDDSALYLCASSRPGTGRIGYTFGSGTRLTVV.

This clone was detected only a few times. The chain employs TRBV5-1 and TRBJ2-5; 10 bases match TRBD2. CDR3 length: 15 amino acids. Germline V gives CDR1 SGHRS, CDR2 YFSETQ. V gave up 4 bases and J gave up 4 bases; unmatched junction bases: 7. The CDR3 DNA follows: TGCGCCAGCAGCGTAGCGGGGGGTATCGGAGAGACCCAGTACTTC. Amino acid sequence: CASSVAGGIGETQYF.

The genes are TRBV7-2 and TRBJ2-5, with TRBD2 as a possible D gene (6 bases). The V and J ends lost 2 bases and 2 bases respectively, with 12 bases between them. This CDR3 comprises 15 residues. Per the germline V gene, CDR1 is SGHTA and CDR2 is FQGNSA. In DNA, the CDR3 is TGTGCCAGCAGCTTACCCCCCGGGGGTCAAGAGACCCAGTACTTC. This gives the protein CASSLPPGGQETQYF.

The chain carries TRBV7-6 and TRBJ2-1, with 12 bases fitting TRBD2. The CDR3 has 16 amino acids. Per germline, CDR1 SGHVS and CDR2 FNYEAQ. V trimming: 5 bases; J trimming: 1 base; junction bases outside the gene matches: 3. CDR3 DNA sequence: TGTGCCAGCAGCCTGACTAGCGGGGGTTCCTACAATGAGCAGTTCTTC. Residues: CASSLTSGGSYNEQFF.

The V call is TRBV5-6, the J call TRBJ1-2; D is unclear. The V gene's germline CDR1 is SGHDT and CDR2 YYEEEE. The CDR3 spans 15 residues. The germline V and J ends were trimmed by 1 base and 4 bases, with 14 bases remaining between them. The CDR3 region is CASSLSGNLLYGYTF. The CDR3, as DNA: TGTGCCAGCAGCTTGTCCGGTAATCTTCTCTATGGCTACACCTTC.

This clone has only one observation. This chain uses TRBV5-4 with TRBJ1-2, with D hard to call. Germline lookup yields CDR1 SGHNT and CDR2 YYREEE (reference sequence). The CDR3 is made up of 14 amino acids. V lost 0 bases to trimming and J lost 3 bases, with 9 bases between them. The CDR3 spells CASSLDSSHYGYTF. In DNA, the CDR3 is TGTGCCAGCAGCTTGGATTCTTCCCACTATGGCTACACCTTC.

CDR3 coding DNA: TGCGCCAGCAGCTTAACAGGGTTTCTAGAGACCCAGTACTTC. This gives the protein CASSLTGFLETQYF. The V call is TRBV5-1, the J call TRBJ2-5; possible D gene TRBD1, 6 bases. Germline CDR1 SGHRS, CDR2 YFSETQ. Deletions cut 2 bases from V and 4 bases from J, with 12 bases between. This CDR3 contains 14 residues.

The chain employs TRBV5-1 and TRBJ2-5; D remains unclear. V lost 0 bases and J lost 2, with 8 bases in between. The germline CDR1 and CDR2 sequences are SGHRS and YFSETQ. This CDR3 has 14 amino acids. CDR3 in amino acids: CASSLVGEQETQYF. CDR3 DNA sequence: TGCGCCAGCAGCTTGGTTGGAGAGCAAGAGACCCAGTACTTC.

The sample holds a few counts of this clone. The chain employs TRBV6-1 and TRBJ1-5; D possibly corresponds to TRBD1 (6 bases). Per the germline V gene, CDR1 is MNHNS and CDR2 is SASEGT. This CDR3 contains 13 residues. V was cut by 6 bases and J by 4 bases, with 10 bases left in between. The CDR3 nucleotides are TGTGCCAGCAGCTCAGACAGGAATCAGCCCCAGCATTTT. It is translated as CASSSDRNQPQHF.

The chain employs TRBV10-3 and TRBJ2-1, with 14 positions matching TRBD2. The CDR3 consists of 20 residues. J gave up 0 bases and V 4 bases, and 11 bases lay outside the gene matches. Germline assignment: CDR1 ENHRY and CDR2 SYGVKD. The CDR3 region is CAISGKEGTSGGLSYNEQFF. In DNA form, the CDR3 reads TGTGCCATCAGTGGGAAAGAAGGGACTAGCGGGGGCCTCTCCTACAATGAGCAGTTCTTC.

J is TRBJ2-3 and V is TRBV9; D possibly corresponds to TRBD2 (5 bases). Germline CDR1 is SGDLS and CDR2 is YYNGEE. Trimming cost V 6 bases and J 1 base, with 15 bases left between them. The CDR3 loop spans 15 amino acids. The CDR3 reads CASTRSERGTDTQYF. The CDR3 DNA reads as TGTGCCAGCACCCGTAGTGAGAGGGGCACAGATACGCAGTATTTT.

The V gene is TRBV19, the J gene TRBJ2-1, with 12 bases aligning to TRBD2. This CDR3 contains 17 residues. Germline V gene data show CDR1 as LNHDA and CDR2 as SQIVND (reference sequence). The V segment lost 4 bases and the J segment 2 bases; nucleotides outside the gene matches: 6. CDR3 nucleotide sequence: TGTGCCAGTAGTACTTCTCCTAGCGGGGGGGCCTACAATGAGCAGTTCTTC. This encodes CASSTSPSGGAYNEQFF.

Regarding this clone: The CDR3 ends on some other residue instead of the conserved phenylalanine or tryptophan, so this is likely a read error. The gene calls are TRBV9 and TRBJ1-1, with D possibly being TRBD1 (6 bases). The germline V gene has CDR1 SGDLS and CDR2 YYNGEE. V was trimmed by 5 bases and J by 3 bases, leaving 14 bases between them. The CDR3 has 14 amino acids. CDR3 nucleotide sequence: TGTGCCAGCAGTCCCGGGGGGGCGGACACTGAAGCTTTCCTT. Translated: CASSPGGADTEAFL.

This chain links TRBV9 with TRBJ1-1, with D possibly TRBD1 on 5 matching bases. Germline V gives CDR1 SGDLS, CDR2 YYNGEE. V lost 3 bases to trimming and J lost 4 bases, with 10 bases between them. The CDR3 runs 13 residues. The CDR3 reads CASSGDRSTEAFF. The CDR3 DNA is TGTGCCAGCAGCGGCGACAGATCCACTGAAGCTTTCTTT.